Each of the 17 T cell receptor beta chains below was sequenced from the same sample in a study of cytomegalovirus exposure and HLA in healthy donors. PCR amplification relied on 60 Vbeta primers (plus 13 Jbeta primers). Only in-frame clones appear in the TCRdb table, and some are missing; sequencing was by immunoSEQ multiplex PCR. The data hold about 120,000 clones, with around 75% observed a single time. Sequenced input: PBMCs. These receptors all stem from a man younger than 40 in good health and CMV-seronegative.

This clone occurred a few times. This sequence joins TRBV11-2 and TRBJ2-1, with 12 positions matching TRBD1. The ends lost 5 bases at V and 5 bases at J; junction bases unmatched: 7. Germline values: CDR1 SGHAT, CDR2 FQNNGV. The CDR3 is 16 amino acids. This CDR3 is CASSTRDRGLDNEQFF. In nucleotides, the CDR3 is TGTGCCAGCAGCACCCGGGACAGGGGGCTTGACAATGAGCAGTTCTTC.

The chain is built from TRBV18 and TRBJ2-7, with 8 bases that match TRBD1. Germline CDR1 KGHSH, CDR2 LQKENI. This CDR3 region has 13 residues. The V gene end was trimmed by 6 bases and the J gene end by 3 bases; junction bases not matched to a gene: 4. Written as DNA, the CDR3 is TGTGCCAGCTCGGGCGGGACAGGCTACGAGCAGTACTTC. Translation: CASSGGTGYEQYF.

This clone was observed once. The chain uses TRBV7-8 and TRBJ2-3, with 12 bases that match TRBD2. The CDR3 sequence is 17 residues long. V lost 5 bases and J lost 4; bases outside the gene matches: 10. CDR1 is SGHVS, CDR2 FQNEAQ, per germline. The CDR3 region is CASSAPPSGGAADTQYF. CDR3 bases: TGTGCCAGCAGCGCCCCCCCTAGCGGGGGGGCCGCAGATACGCAGTATTTT.

This clone has a single count. J is TRBJ2-4 and V is TRBV29-1; a weak D match, TRBD2 (5 bases). V gave up 5 bases and J gave up 0 bases, with 11 bases separating them. The CDR3 length is 14 residues. Germline values: CDR1 SQVTM, CDR2 ANQGSEA. The CDR3 reads CSVKREGAKNIQYF. In DNA, the CDR3 is TGCAGCGTTAAGAGGGAAGGAGCCAAAAACATTCAGTACTTC.

This chain connects TRBV2 to TRBJ2-7; D possibly corresponds to TRBD2 (6 bases). V shed 6 bases and J shed 2 bases, with 8 bases lying between them. The CDR3 loop spans 12 amino acids. CDR1 is SNHLY, CDR2 FYNNEI, per germline. The CDR3 loop reads CASRAGPYEQYF. In nucleotides, the CDR3 is TGTGCCAGCAGGGCGGGGCCCTACGAGCAGTACTTC.

This clone has only one observation. The chain combines TRBV11-2 with TRBJ2-5; 10 bases are shared with TRBD2. Trimming cost V 1 base and J 5 bases; bases outside gene matches: 7. Germline lookup yields CDR1 SGHAT and CDR2 FQNNGV. CDR3 length equals 16 residues. For the CDR3, the DNA is TGTGCCAGCAGCTTAGCAGCGGGGGGGTCAACTGAGACCCAGTACTTC. Amino acid sequence: CASSLAAGGSTETQYF.

The gene calls are TRBV6-5 and TRBJ1-1; 10 bases map to TRBD1. The germline V gene has CDR1 MNHEY and CDR2 SVGAGI. CDR3 length equals 12 residues. Germline trimming cut 4 bases from V and 10 bases from J; bases unmatched to any gene: 3. The CDR3 region is CASSSDRGRAFF. The CDR3, as DNA: TGTGCCAGCAGTTCCGACAGGGGGCGAGCTTTCTTT.

The chain has TRBV29-1 and TRBJ2-3; 8 nucleotides align to TRBD1. Germline assignment: CDR1 SQVTM and CDR2 ANQGSEA. V lost 8 bases, J lost 4 bases, and 8 bases stayed unmatched. The CDR3 runs to 13 residues. This chain's CDR3 is CSCSAGGADTQYF. The CDR3 DNA reads as TGCAGCTGCTCCGCAGGGGGCGCAGATACGCAGTATTTT.

The chain combines TRBV28 with TRBJ1-4; no clear D. The CDR3 totals 11 residues. V dropped 6 bases and J dropped 10 bases, with 9 bases sitting between them. The germline CDR1 and CDR2 sequences are MDHEN and SYDVKM. In nucleotides, the CDR3 is TGTGCCAGCAGCCCCGGGGTAAAACTGTTTTTT. As protein: CASSPGVKLFF.

The rearrangement links TRBV13 to TRBJ2-5, with TRBD1 matching 7 bases. The CDR3 is 17 amino acids. After removal of 4 bases from V and 5 bases from J, the junction contained 16 bases not matched to a gene. CDR1 and CDR2 (germline): PRHDT, FYEKMQ (reference sequence). For the CDR3, the DNA is TGTGCCAGCAGCTCACCCCACCTGACAGGGTTGGGGGAGACCCAGTACTTC. Amino acids: CASSSPHLTGLGETQYF.

This chain links TRBV5-1 with TRBJ2-3; 9 nucleotides align to TRBD2. J was trimmed by 0 bases and V by 4 bases; bases with no gene match: 3. This CDR3 has 15 residues. Germline assignment: CDR1 SGHRS and CDR2 YFSETQ. The CDR3 nucleotides are TGCGCCAGCAGCCCGCTAGCGGGGAGCACAGATACGCAGTATTTT. This codes for CASSPLAGSTDTQYF.

This sequence joins TRBV11-2 and TRBJ2-2, with 7 bases aligning to TRBD1. Germline lookup yields CDR1 SGHAT and CDR2 FQNNGV. V gave up 4 bases and J gave up 4 bases; unmatched junction bases: 6. The length of the CDR3 is 15 residues. CDR3 region: CASSSWHRGTGELFF. CDR3 in DNA: TGTGCCAGCAGCTCCTGGCACAGGGGCACCGGGGAGCTGTTTTTT.

The chain recombines TRBV4-3 with TRBJ1-1, with 8 positions matching TRBD1. Germline V gives CDR1 LGHNA, CDR2 YSLEER. The CDR3 covers 15 residues. Trimming removed 6 bases from V and 4 bases from J; junction bases left unmatched: 10. CDR3 loop: CASSPVWTGITEAFF. CDR3 nucleotide sequence: TGCGCCAGCAGTCCAGTCTGGACAGGGATCACTGAAGCTTTCTTT.

This clone has just one count. This chain joins TRBV28 and TRBJ2-6; possibly TRBD1 for D (6 bases). CDR3 length equals 15 residues. V shed 4 bases and J shed 4 bases, with 11 bases lying between them. Germline V gene data show CDR1 as MDHEN and CDR2 as SYDVKM. The CDR3 DNA reads TGTGCCAGCAGTTCACAGGGCTCCGGGGCCAACGTCCTGACTTTC. Amino acids: CASSSQGSGANVLTF.

The rearrangement uses TRBV9 and TRBJ1-2; possible D gene TRBD1, 5 bases. This CDR3 region has 15 residues. Trimming removed 3 bases at V and 4 bases at J, with 16 bases between. Germline V gene data show CDR1 as SGDLS and CDR2 as YYNGEE. CDR3 region: CASSALGGAGYGYTF. Here the CDR3 DNA reads TGTGCCAGCAGCGCCCTAGGAGGGGCCGGCTATGGCTACACCTTC. Combining the CDR3 with reference TRBV9 and TRBJ1-2 gives the whole variable domain DSGVTQTPKHLITATGQRVTLRCSPRSGDLSVYWYQQSLDQGLQFLIQYYNGEERAKGNILERFSAQQFPDLHSELNLSSLELGDSALYFCASSALGGAGYGYTFGSGTRLTVV.

The chain links TRBV10-3 to TRBJ2-5; 13 nucleotides align to TRBD2. The CDR3 is 18 residues long. Germline V gene lookup returns CDR1 ENHRY and CDR2 SYGVKD. V was pared by 7 bases and J by 5 bases, with 16 bases of the junction left unmatched. The CDR3 sequence: CAITPPGLAGPTMETQYF. CDR3 DNA sequence: TGTGCCATCACCCCGCCGGGACTAGCGGGACCTACGATGGAGACCCAGTACTTC.

Points on this clone: Since no conserved phenylalanine or tryptophan closes the CDR3, a read error is the likely cause. The chain employs TRBV30 and TRBJ2-7, with D perhaps matching TRBD2 (6 bases). Trimming cost V 0 bases and J 4 bases, with 16 bases left between them. The CDR3 sequence is 15 residues long. CDR1 GTSNPN and CDR2 SVGIG come from the germline V gene (reference sequence). The chain's CDR3 is CAWSVIRGGTYEQYL. In DNA form, the CDR3 reads TGTGCCTGGAGTGTAATACGTGGGGGGACGTACGAGCAGTACCTC.